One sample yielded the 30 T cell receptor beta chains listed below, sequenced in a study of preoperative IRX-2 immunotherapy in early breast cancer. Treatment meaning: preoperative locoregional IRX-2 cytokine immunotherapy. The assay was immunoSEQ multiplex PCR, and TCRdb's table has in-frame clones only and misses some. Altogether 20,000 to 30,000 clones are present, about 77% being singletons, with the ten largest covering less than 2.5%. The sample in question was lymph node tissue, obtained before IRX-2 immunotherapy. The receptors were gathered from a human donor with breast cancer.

Here the CDR3 reads CASRNYTGELFF. CDR3 bases: TGTGCCAGCAGGAATTACACCGGGGAGCTGTTTTTT. The chain links TRBV28 to TRBJ2-2; D gene uncertain. The CDR3 sequence is 12 residues long. Trimming removed 6 bases at V and 3 bases at J, with 5 bases between. Germline assignment: CDR1 MDHEN and CDR2 SYDVKM.

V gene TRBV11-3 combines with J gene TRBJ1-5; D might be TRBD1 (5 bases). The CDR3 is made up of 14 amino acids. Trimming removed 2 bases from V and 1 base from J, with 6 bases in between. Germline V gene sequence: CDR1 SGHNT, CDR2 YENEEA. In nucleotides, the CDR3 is TGTGCCAGCAGCTTACAGGGAAGCAATCAGCCCCAGCATTTT. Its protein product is CASSLQGSNQPQHF.

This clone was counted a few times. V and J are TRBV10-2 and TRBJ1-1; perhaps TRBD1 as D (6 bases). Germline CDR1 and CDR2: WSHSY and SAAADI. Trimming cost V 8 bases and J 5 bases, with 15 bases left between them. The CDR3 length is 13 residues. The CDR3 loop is CASFRTAGTEAFF. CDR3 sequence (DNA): TGCGCCAGCTTTCGGACAGCGGGGACTGAAGCTTTCTTT.

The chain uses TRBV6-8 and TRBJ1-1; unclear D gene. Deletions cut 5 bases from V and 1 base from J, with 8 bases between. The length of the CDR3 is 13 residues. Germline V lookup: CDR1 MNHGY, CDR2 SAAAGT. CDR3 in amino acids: CASSGVKNTEAFF. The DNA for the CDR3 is TGTGCCAGCAGTGGGGTGAAGAACACTGAAGCTTTCTTT.

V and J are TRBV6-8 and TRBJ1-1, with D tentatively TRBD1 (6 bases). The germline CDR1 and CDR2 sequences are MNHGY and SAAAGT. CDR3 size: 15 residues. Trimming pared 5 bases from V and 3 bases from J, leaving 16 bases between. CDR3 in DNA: TGTGCCAGCAGTATGGGGGCGCTTGGACACACTGAAGCTTTCTTT. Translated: CASSMGALGHTEAFF.

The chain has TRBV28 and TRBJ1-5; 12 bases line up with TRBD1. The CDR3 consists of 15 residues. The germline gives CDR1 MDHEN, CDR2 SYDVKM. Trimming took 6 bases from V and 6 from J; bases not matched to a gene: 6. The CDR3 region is CASRGGTGGFQPQHF. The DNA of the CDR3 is TGTGCCAGCAGGGGAGGGACAGGGGGCTTTCAGCCCCAGCATTTT. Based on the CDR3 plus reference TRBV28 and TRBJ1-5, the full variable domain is DVKVTQSSRYLVKRTGEKVFLECVQDMDHENMFWYRQDPGLGLRLIYFSYDVKMKEKGDIPEGYSVSREKKERFSLILESASTNQTSMYLCASRGGTGGFQPQHFGDGTRLSIL.

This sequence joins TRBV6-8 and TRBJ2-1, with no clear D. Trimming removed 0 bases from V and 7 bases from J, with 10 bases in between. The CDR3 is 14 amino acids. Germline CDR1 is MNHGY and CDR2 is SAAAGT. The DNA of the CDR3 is TGTGCCAGCAGTTACTCGAAGGGTTTGAATGAGCAGTTCTTC. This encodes CASSYSKGLNEQFF.

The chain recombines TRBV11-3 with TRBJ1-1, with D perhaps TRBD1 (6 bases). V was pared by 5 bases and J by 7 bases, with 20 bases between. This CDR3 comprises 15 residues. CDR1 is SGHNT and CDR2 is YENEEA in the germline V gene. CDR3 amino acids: CASSPSGGQAIEAFF. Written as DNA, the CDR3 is TGTGCCAGCAGCCCCTCGGGGGGGCAGGCCATTGAAGCTTTCTTT.

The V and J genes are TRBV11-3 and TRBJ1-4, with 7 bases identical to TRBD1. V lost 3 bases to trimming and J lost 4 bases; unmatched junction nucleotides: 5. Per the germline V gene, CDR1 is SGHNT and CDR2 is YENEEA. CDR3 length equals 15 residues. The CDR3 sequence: CASSLDRTHNEKLFF. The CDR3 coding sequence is TGTGCCAGCAGCTTGGACAGGACTCATAATGAAAAACTGTTTTTT.

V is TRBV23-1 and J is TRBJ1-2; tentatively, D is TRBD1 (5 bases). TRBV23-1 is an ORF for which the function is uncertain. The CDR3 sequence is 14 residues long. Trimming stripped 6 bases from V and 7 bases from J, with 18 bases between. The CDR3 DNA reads TGCGCCAGCAGCTTGGCGCTGGGGGACCTTGGCTACACCTTC. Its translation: CASSLALGDLGYTF.

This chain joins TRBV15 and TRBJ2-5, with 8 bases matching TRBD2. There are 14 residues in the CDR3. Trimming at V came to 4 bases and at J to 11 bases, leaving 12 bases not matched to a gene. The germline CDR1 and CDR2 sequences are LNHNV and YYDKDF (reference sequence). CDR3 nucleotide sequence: TGTGCCACCAGCATAAAGCGGGGGCTCTCCTTTCAGTACTTC. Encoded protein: CATSIKRGLSFQYF.

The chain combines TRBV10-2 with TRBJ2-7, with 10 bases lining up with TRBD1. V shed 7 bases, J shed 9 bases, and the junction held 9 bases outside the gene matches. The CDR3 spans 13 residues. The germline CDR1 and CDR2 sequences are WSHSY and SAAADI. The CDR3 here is CASTGTGVPGQYF. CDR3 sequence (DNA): TGCGCCAGCACTGGGACAGGGGTCCCCGGGCAGTACTTC.

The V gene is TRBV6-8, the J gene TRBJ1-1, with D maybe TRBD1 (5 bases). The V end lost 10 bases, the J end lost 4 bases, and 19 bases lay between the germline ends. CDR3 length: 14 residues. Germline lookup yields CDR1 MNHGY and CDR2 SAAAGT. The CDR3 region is CATTLTQTATEAFF. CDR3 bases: TGTGCCACCACACTGACACAGACAGCCACTGAAGCTTTCTTT.

In nucleotides, the CDR3 is TGTGCCAGCAGTTACGTCAGGGAAGGCTACACCTTC. Translation: CASSYVREGYTF. J is TRBJ1-2 and V is TRBV6-8, with TRBD1 as a possible D gene (5 bases). The CDR3 runs to 12 residues. Trimming pared 2 bases from V and 8 bases from J, leaving 9 bases between. Germline CDR1 MNHGY, CDR2 SAAAGT.

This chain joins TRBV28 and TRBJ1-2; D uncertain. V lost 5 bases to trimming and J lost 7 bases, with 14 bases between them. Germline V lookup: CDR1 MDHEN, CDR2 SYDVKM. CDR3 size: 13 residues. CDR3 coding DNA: TGTGCCAGCAGTCTGGGGTCTTCGGGTGGCTACACCTTC. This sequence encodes CASSLGSSGGYTF.

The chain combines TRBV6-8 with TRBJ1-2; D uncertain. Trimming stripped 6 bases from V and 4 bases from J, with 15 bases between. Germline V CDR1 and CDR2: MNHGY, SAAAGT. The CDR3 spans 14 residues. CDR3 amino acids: CASRRDSVGYGYTF. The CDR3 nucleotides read TGTGCCAGCAGGAGAGACTCGGTGGGCTATGGCTACACCTTC.

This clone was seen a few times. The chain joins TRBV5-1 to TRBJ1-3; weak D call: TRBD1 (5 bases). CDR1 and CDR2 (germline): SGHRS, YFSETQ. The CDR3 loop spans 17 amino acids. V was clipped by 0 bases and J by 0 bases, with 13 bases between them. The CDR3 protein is CASSLGRGPDSGNTIYF. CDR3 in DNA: TGCGCCAGCAGCTTGGGCCGGGGACCGGACTCTGGAAACACCATATATTTT.

CDR3 sequence reads: CASSETSNYGYTF. The CDR3 nucleotides read TGTGCCAGCAGCGAGACATCAAACTATGGCTACACCTTC. The chain is built from TRBV28 and TRBJ1-2; D is uncertain. V shed 6 bases and J shed 2 bases, with 10 bases lying between them. Germline assignment: CDR1 MDHEN and CDR2 SYDVKM. The CDR3 consists of 13 residues.

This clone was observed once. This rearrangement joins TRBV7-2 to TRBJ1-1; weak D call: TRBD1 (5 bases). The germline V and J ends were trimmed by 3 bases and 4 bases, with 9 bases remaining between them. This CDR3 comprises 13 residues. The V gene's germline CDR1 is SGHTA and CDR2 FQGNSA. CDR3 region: CASSFSRGTEAFF. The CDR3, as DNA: TGTGCCAGCAGCTTCTCGAGGGGCACTGAAGCTTTCTTT.

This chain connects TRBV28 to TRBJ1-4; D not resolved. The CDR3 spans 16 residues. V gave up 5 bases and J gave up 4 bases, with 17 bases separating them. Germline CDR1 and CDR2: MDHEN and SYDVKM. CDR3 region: CASSPLIVGHNEKLFF. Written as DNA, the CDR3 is TGTGCCAGCAGTCCCCTGATCGTAGGGCATAATGAAAAACTGTTTTTT. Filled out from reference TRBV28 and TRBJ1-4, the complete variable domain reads DVKVTQSSRYLVKRTGEKVFLECVQDMDHENMFWYRQDPGLGLRLIYFSYDVKMKEKGDIPEGYSVSREKKERFSLILESASTNQTSMYLCASSPLIVGHNEKLFFGSGTQLSVL.

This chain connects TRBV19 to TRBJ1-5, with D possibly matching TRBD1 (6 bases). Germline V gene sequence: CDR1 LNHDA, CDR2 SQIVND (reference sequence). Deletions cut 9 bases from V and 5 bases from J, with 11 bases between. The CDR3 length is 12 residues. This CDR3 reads CARNRDDQPQHF. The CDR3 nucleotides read TGTGCCAGAAACAGGGATGATCAGCCCCAGCATTTT.

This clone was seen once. DNA of the CDR3: TGTGCCAGCAGTGTCGGTCGCTCCCCCGGCACTGAAGCTTTCTTT. Protein sequence: CASSVGRSPGTEAFF. This chain links TRBV6-8 with TRBJ1-1; no clear D gene. The CDR3 loop spans 15 amino acids. Trimming pared 5 bases from V and 4 bases from J, leaving 17 bases between. Germline V gene data show CDR1 as MNHGY and CDR2 as SAAAGT.

In DNA form, the CDR3 reads TGTGCCAGCAGCCCAGGGGGCTCTAGCAATCAGCCCCAGCATTTT. Protein product: CASSPGGSSNQPQHF. The chain has TRBV11-3 and TRBJ1-5; TRBD1 matches at 8 bases. After removal of 5 bases from V and 0 bases from J, the junction contained 3 bases not matched to a gene. CDR1 and CDR2 (germline): SGHNT, YENEEA. The CDR3 spans 15 residues.

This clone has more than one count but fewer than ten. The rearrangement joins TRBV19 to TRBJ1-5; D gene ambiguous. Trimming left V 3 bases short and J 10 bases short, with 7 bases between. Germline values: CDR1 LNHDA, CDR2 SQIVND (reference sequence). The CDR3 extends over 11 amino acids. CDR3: CASSMAGPQHF. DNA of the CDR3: TGTGCCAGTAGTATGGCCGGCCCCCAGCATTTT.

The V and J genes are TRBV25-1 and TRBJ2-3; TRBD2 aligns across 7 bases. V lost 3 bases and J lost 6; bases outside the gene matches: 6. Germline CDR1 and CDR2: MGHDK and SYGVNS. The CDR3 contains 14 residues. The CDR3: CASSDWEGSDTQYF. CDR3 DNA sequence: TGTGCCAGCAGTGATTGGGAGGGGTCGGATACGCAGTATTTT.

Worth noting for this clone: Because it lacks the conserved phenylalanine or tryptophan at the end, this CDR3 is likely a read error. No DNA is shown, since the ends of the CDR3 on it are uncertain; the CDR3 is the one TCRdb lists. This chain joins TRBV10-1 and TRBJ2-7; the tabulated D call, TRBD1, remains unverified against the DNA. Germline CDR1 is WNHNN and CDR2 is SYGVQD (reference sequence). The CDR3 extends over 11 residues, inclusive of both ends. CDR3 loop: CASSEVPQVLS.

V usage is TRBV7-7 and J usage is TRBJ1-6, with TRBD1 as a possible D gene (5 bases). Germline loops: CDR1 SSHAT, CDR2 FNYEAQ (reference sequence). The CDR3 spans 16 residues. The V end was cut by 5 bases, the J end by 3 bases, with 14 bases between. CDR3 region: CASSPTRTNYNSPLHF. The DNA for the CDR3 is TGTGCCAGCAGCCCCACAAGGACAAACTATAATTCACCCCTCCACTTT. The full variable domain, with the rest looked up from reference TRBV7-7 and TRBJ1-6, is GAGVSQSPRYKVTKRGQDVTLRCDPISSHATLYWYQQALGQGPEFLTYFNYEAQPDKSGLPSDRFSAERPEGSISTLTIQRTEQRDSAMYRCASSPTRTNYNSPLHFGNGTRLTVT.

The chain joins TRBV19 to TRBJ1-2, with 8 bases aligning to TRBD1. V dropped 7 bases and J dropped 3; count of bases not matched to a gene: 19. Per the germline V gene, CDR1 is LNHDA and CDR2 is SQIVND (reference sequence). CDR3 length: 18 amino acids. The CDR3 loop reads CASMRRGQGATSYYGYTF. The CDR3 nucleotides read TGTGCCAGTATGAGGAGAGGGCAGGGGGCGACTTCTTACTATGGCTACACCTTC.

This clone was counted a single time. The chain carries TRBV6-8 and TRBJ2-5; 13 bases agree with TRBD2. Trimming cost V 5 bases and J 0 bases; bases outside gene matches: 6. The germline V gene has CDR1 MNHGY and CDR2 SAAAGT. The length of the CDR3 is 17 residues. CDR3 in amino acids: CASSTSGGDWYQETQYF. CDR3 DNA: TGTGCCAGCAGTACTAGCGGGGGGGATTGGTACCAAGAGACCCAGTACTTC.

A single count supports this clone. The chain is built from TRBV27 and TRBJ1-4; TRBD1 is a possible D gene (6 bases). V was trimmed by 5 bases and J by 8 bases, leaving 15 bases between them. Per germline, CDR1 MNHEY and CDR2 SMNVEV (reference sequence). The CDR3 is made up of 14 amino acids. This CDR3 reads CASSRGGQLEKLFF. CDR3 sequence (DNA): TGTGCCAGCAGTCGGGGCGGACAGTTGGAAAAACTGTTTTTT.